The text below deals with one T cell receptor (beta chain). It has no known antigen specificity. Base qualities are not at hand, and no much larger clone is one base apart. Approximately 2 micrograms of genomic DNA were extracted from cryopreserved PBMCs for TCR beta library preparation. Longitudinal blood samples from CLL patients receiving ibrutinib monotherapy were subjected to high-throughput TCR beta sequencing. Patients were enrolled in a phase 2 open-label single-center ibrutinib monotherapy trial. These data come from a study of cytotoxic CD8 clonotypes in ibrutinib-treated CLL (dated by TCRdb to the early 2020s). About the full investigation: The cohort included roughly 15 treatment-naive and approximately eleven relapsed/refractory patients; roughly 17 were IGHV unmutated. Responses were partial in some 24 patients and complete in 2; after median about 70 months follow-up, around 15 stayed in remission and about twelve progressed. The response samples were drawn at a median of roughly eleven months into treatment, with a range of about 6 to 36 months. On average, each sample yielded approximately 250,000 productive templates and 94,082 productive rearrangements. Longitudinal samples were obtainable from about 30% of the roughly 86 participants in the trial. Cryopreserved peripheral blood mononuclear cells were collected before treatment, at response, and at either disease progression or sustained remission. What the authors observed across the whole study: Baseline clonality exceeded that of age-matched healthy donors and correlated strongly with circulating CD8+ T-cell counts. Lymph node repertoires were not examined, and the timing of sampling was not matched between patients in sustained remission and those whose disease progressed. At ibrutinib response clonality went up, during sustained remission it held steady, and at progression it dropped back toward baseline. Public clonotypes were rare and either contracted or stayed stable during treatment, and the rise in clonality at ibrutinib response reflected the expansion of private clonotypes.

The V and J ends are trimmed by 2 bases and 2 bases, leaving 10 bases between them. The germline V gene encodes CDR1 LNHDA and CDR2 SQIVND (reference sequence). Including the terminal cysteine and phenylalanine, the CDR3 comprises 14 residues. Kept here is only the CDR3 DNA, which spans 42 bases and is read in frame from base 1. A MiSeq instrument was used for deep resolution sequencing, which targeted depths ranging from 1 in 1 million up to 1 in 200,000 T cells, with coverage averaging 10x for each clonotype. The immunoSEQ hsTCRB Kit was used to generate TCR beta libraries. The study's own analysis went as follows. The data were analyzed with ImmunoSEQ Analyzer and ImmunoSEQ Data Assistant, and V, D and J gene assignments followed IMGT definitions. Clonality was computed as one minus normalized Shannon entropy of productive rearrangement frequencies, ranging from 0 to 1. Only overrepresented clonotypes making up at least 0.05% of each patient's repertoire were included in the public clonotype analysis. Roughly 13 age-matched healthy donor repertoires from immuneACCESS served as clonality controls. TCRdb limited this immuneACCESS table to in-frame rearrangements with V and J called. A share of clones is missing; checked studies link under half to unresolved V genes, and the rest is unexplained. The V and J calls and clone size come from that table; D and trimming were worked out from the DNA. The sample includes more than 300,000 clones, with roughly 85% observed a single time. Jointly, the top ten make up roughly 6.3% of the sample.

This receptor was identified in a human donor with chronic lymphocytic leukemia. The receptor chain draws on TRBV19 and TRBJ2-7, with a tentative D gene TRBD1 over 6 matching bases. The sequences come from PBMCs, collected before ibrutinib treatment. The CDR3 protein sequence reads: CASSITQGPYEQYF. The nucleotides are TGTGCCAGTAGTATAACCCAGGGGCCCTACGAGCAGTACTTC.